This TCR beta chain was captured in a study of neurological immune-mediated disorders. Germline CDR1 is MNHEY and CDR2 is SMNVEV (reference sequence). The length of the CDR3 is 15 residues. With 4 bases removed from V and 6 bases from J, the gap between germline ends came to 18 bases. Whole-study results and caveats: None of the CDR3 amino acid sequences found in expanded clones was shared across subjects. This suggests that the TCR-beta repertoires were private in all groups.

The cDNA was generated by 5'RACE with 10-nucleotide random UMIs. TCRdb ran MiXCR on the 5' RACE reads and lists one entry per CDR3 protein. The table includes approximately 65,000 distinct CDR3 sequences, around 4% detected once. Concerning this clonotype itself: Antigen unknown. This may come from a read error, since a much larger clone is one base off.

Sequencing input: PBMCs. This chain connects TRBV27 to TRBJ2-5, with a possible D match to TRBD2 (6 bases). The receptor's source is a man aged 45-60 years with multiple sclerosis. CDR3 bases: TGTGCCAGCAGTTCCCCCGGCGGGACTCAAAAGACCCAGTACTTC. Translated, it gives CASSSPGGTQKTQYF.